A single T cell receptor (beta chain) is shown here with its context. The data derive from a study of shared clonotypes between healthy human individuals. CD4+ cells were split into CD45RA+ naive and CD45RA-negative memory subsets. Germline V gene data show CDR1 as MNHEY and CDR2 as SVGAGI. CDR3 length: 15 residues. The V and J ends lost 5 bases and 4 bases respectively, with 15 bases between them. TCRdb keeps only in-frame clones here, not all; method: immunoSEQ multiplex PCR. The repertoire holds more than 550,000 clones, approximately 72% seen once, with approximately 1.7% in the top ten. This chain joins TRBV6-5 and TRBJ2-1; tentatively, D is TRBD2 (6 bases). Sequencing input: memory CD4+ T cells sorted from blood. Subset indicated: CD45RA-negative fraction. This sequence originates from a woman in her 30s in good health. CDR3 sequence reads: CASSPSESGYNEQFF. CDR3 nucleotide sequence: TGTGCCAGCAGTCCAAGCGAGAGCGGGTACAATGAGCAGTTCTTC.